A single sample is the source of the 19 T cell receptor beta chains below, sequenced in a study of blood T cell repertoires in COVID-19. Clones were read by immunoSEQ multiplex PCR, and TCRdb kept only the in-frame ones, dropping some. The top ten hold around 5% of the sample, which has 360,000 or so clones, 80% to 85% seen once. Sequenced material: PBMCs or T cells enriched from blood (not recorded which). These receptors were taken from a woman aged 45-59 years who had recovered from COVID-19.

Comments on this clone: The same CDR3 can be traced to other DNA sequences in this sample. In DNA, the CDR3 is TGTGCCAGCAGTTTCAGGGGTAATTCACCCCTCCACTTT. Its protein product is CASSFRGNSPLHF. The rearrangement uses TRBV27 and TRBJ1-6; maybe TRBD1 (6 bases). The V end lost 3 bases, the J end lost 6 bases, and 6 bases lay between the germline ends. Germline CDR1 MNHEY, CDR2 SMNVEV (reference sequence). This CDR3 region has 13 residues.

V and J are TRBV7-2 and TRBJ1-2; 7 bases agree with TRBD1. Germline values: CDR1 SGHTA, CDR2 FQGNSA. This CDR3 contains 14 residues. Trimming at V came to 3 bases and at J to 3 bases, leaving 4 bases not matched to a gene. The DNA of the CDR3 is TGTGCCAGCAGCTTCGGGGACAGAGACTATGGCTACACCTTC. It encodes CASSFGDRDYGYTF.

The chain links TRBV5-3 to TRBJ1-1, with D tentatively TRBD1 (6 bases). TRBV5-3 is labeled an ORF, and its function is uncertain. The CDR3 covers 17 residues. V lost 3 bases, J lost 8 bases, and 26 bases lay in between. The CDR3 DNA is TGTGCCAGAAGCTCGACACTAACACAGGGCCGGGCCCTAGAAGCTTTCTTT. This codes for CARSSTLTQGRALEAFF.

The chain is built from TRBV5-4 and TRBJ1-2, with 8 bases matching TRBD1. J gave up 10 bases and V 4 bases, and 12 bases lay outside the gene matches. The CDR3 extends over 14 amino acids. Germline-derived CDR1 and CDR2 are SGHNT and YYREEE (reference sequence). CDR3 sequence: CASSRIGQGGDYTF. In nucleotides, the CDR3 is TGTGCCAGCAGCCGTATTGGACAGGGAGGCGACTACACCTTC.

The V call is TRBV11-2, the J call TRBJ2-2; D is unresolved. Per the germline V gene, CDR1 is SGHAT and CDR2 is FQNNGV. V was pared by 1 base and J by 4 bases, with 16 bases between. The CDR3 consists of 17 residues. This CDR3 is CASSLGLLEATTGELFF. DNA of the CDR3: TGTGCCAGCAGCTTAGGCTTGTTAGAAGCGACCACCGGGGAGCTGTTTTTT.

For the CDR3, the DNA is TGTGCCAGCAGTTACTTCCCTGGGGCCCTCCCCTACGAGCAGTACTTC. Protein: CASSYFPGALPYEQYF. The gene calls are TRBV6-5 and TRBJ2-7, with D possibly being TRBD1 (5 bases). Germline CDR1 reads MNHEY; CDR2 reads SVGAGI. The CDR3 spans 16 residues. V shed 1 base and J shed 2 bases, with 15 bases lying between them.

The chain has TRBV5-1 and TRBJ2-6; TRBD1 agrees at 9 bases. Germline assignment: CDR1 SGHRS and CDR2 YFSETQ. The CDR3 contains 17 residues. V dropped 5 bases and J dropped 0; count of bases not matched to a gene: 6. This CDR3 is CASRSGTGSSGANVLTF. CDR3 DNA sequence: TGCGCCAGCAGATCCGGGACAGGGTCCTCTGGGGCCAACGTCCTGACTTTC.

V is TRBV11-2 and J is TRBJ2-2; possibly TRBD2 for D (7 bases). Trimming removed 3 bases from V and 4 bases from J, with 15 bases in between. This CDR3 comprises 16 residues. Germline V CDR1 and CDR2: SGHAT, FQNNGV. CDR3 DNA: TGTGCCAGCAGCTTCACGGGGGGCCGGGGCACCGGGGAGCTGTTTTTT. Its translation is CASSFTGGRGTGELFF.

The V gene is TRBV7-9, the J gene TRBJ2-3; possible D gene TRBD1, 6 bases. V lost 7 bases and J lost 2, with 10 bases in between. CDR1 and CDR2 (germline): SEHNR, FQNEAQ (reference sequence). CDR3 length: 13 residues. The DNA of the CDR3 is TGTGCCAGCAACGACAGGCTCACAGATACGCAGTATTTT. Translation: CASNDRLTDTQYF.

The chain recombines TRBV7-2 with TRBJ2-1; 7 positions match TRBD2. This CDR3 region has 15 residues. CDR1 SGHTA and CDR2 FQGNSA come from the germline V gene. V lost 2 bases to trimming and J lost 3 bases; unmatched junction nucleotides: 4. The CDR3 DNA follows: TGTGCCAGCAGCTTATGGGGGGGGGTCTACAATGAGCAGTTCTTC. Residues: CASSLWGGVYNEQFF.

The sample holds a few counts of this clone. This sequence joins TRBV7-3 and TRBJ2-1; a possible D gene is TRBD1 (5 bases). From germline, CDR1 is SGHTA and CDR2 FQGTGA. This CDR3 is built from 13 residues. Between the trimmed V and J ends, which lost 4 bases and 8 bases, there was a span of 12 bases. CDR3: CASSWTQWDEQFF. DNA of the CDR3: TGTGCCAGCAGCTGGACACAATGGGATGAGCAGTTCTTC. The full variable domain, its missing parts supplied by reference TRBV7-3 and TRBJ2-1, is GAGVSQTPSNKVTEKGKYVELRCDPISGHTALYWYRQSLGQGPEFLIYFQGTGAADDSGLPNDRFFAVRPEGSVSTLKIQRTERGDSAVYLCASSWTQWDEQFFGPGTRLTVL.

V gene TRBV3-1 (or the pseudogene TRBV3-2) combines with J gene TRBJ2-7; possible D gene TRBD1, 5 bases. The CDR3 runs to 15 residues. The germline V gene has CDR1 LGHDT and CDR2 YNNKEL (reference sequence). Trimming removed 1 base at V and 1 base at J, with 11 bases between. This CDR3 is CASSQGGRDSYEQYF. For the CDR3, the DNA is TGTGCCAGCAGCCAAGGGGGCAGGGATTCCTACGAGCAGTACTTC.

This clone was seen just once. The chain couples TRBV6-2 or TRBV6-3 to TRBJ2-1; 16 positions match TRBD2. Germline lookup yields CDR1 MNHEY and CDR2 SVGEGT. This CDR3 is 19 amino acids long. Losses at the gene ends were 2 bases for V and 2 bases for J; bases not matched to a gene: 6. This CDR3 reads CASSYPGTSGGGTYNEQFF. The DNA for the CDR3 is TGTGCCAGCAGTTACCCCGGGACTAGCGGGGGGGGAACCTACAATGAGCAGTTCTTC.

CDR3 in DNA: TGCGCCAGCAGCTCTAGCGGGGGGTACAATGAGCAGTTCTTC. Residues: CASSSSGGYNEQFF. The rearrangement uses TRBV5-1 and TRBJ2-1; 11 bases map to TRBD2. Germline V gene data show CDR1 as SGHRS and CDR2 as YFSETQ. Trimming took 3 bases from V and 4 from J; bases not matched to a gene: 0. CDR3 length equals 14 residues. The variable domain in full, with the rest retrieved from reference TRBV5-1 and TRBJ2-1, is KAGVTQTPRYLIKTRGQQVTLSCSPISGHRSVSWYQQTPGQGLQFLFEYFSETQRNKGNFPGRFSGRQFSNSRSEMNVSTLELGDSALYLCASSSSGGYNEQFFGPGTRLTVL.

The chain links TRBV29-1 to TRBJ1-2; TRBD1 might be the D (5 bases). The CDR3 consists of 14 residues. The V and J ends lost 6 bases and 0 bases respectively, with 14 bases between them. Germline V gives CDR1 SQVTM, CDR2 ANQGSEA. The CDR3 bases are TGCAGCGTACCGGGGGTTCGTACTAACTATGGCTACACCTTC. Translated, it gives CSVPGVRTNYGYTF.

The chain uses TRBV4-2 and TRBJ1-2, with 10 bases identical to TRBD1. The CDR3 spans 15 residues. V trimming: 0 bases; J trimming: 6 bases; junction bases outside the gene matches: 4. Germline assignment: CDR1 LGHNA and CDR2 YNFKEQ. CDR3 amino acids: CASSQDLGTGDGYTF. The CDR3 nucleotides read TGTGCCAGCAGCCAAGATCTGGGGACAGGGGATGGCTACACCTTC.

J is TRBJ2-7 and V is TRBV7-2; 7 bases fit TRBD1. This CDR3 is built from 16 residues. CDR1 SGHTA and CDR2 FQGNSA come from the germline V gene. The J segment lost 0 bases and the V segment lost 2 bases, leaving 7 bases of the junction unmatched. The CDR3 is CASSLSSGTVSYEQYF. As DNA, the CDR3 is TGTGCCAGCAGCTTAAGTTCGGGGACAGTCTCCTACGAGCAGTACTTC.

The rearrangement uses TRBV2 and TRBJ1-1; 7 bases align to TRBD1. CDR1 is SNHLY and CDR2 is FYNNEI in the germline V gene. The CDR3 loop spans 13 amino acids. V was clipped by 10 bases and J by 6 bases; unmatched bases: 11. CDR3 residues: CATHRGRGAEAFF. The CDR3, as DNA: TGTGCCACCCACAGGGGCAGGGGCGCTGAAGCTTTCTTT.

This clone is a singleton in its sample. The chain uses TRBV7-9 and TRBJ1-4; a weak D match, TRBD1 (6 bases). Looked up from germline, CDR1 is SEHNR and CDR2 is FQNEAQ (reference sequence). V was pared by 0 bases and J by 0 bases, with 8 bases between. The CDR3 is made up of 16 amino acids. The CDR3 here is CASSLAQGPTNEKLFF. For the CDR3, the DNA is TGTGCCAGCAGCTTAGCCCAGGGGCCAACTAATGAAAAACTGTTTTTT.